The source of this T cell receptor (beta chain) is a study of blood T cell repertoires in COVID-19. Study background: Donors in the United States, Italy and Spain gave samples during acute or convalescent COVID-19. The cDNA or gDNA used as material had been derived from T cells, B-cell-depleted T cells, or PBMCs.

This CDR3 is built from 14 residues. The ends were cut back, 6 bases at V and 3 bases at J, with 12 bases in the middle. Germline V gene data show CDR1 as MDHEN and CDR2 as SYDVKM. In the authors' methods: From reference gene primer amplification, estimates of nucleated cell counts were derived. Here immunoSEQ multiplex PCR was the method, and the copy in TCRdb shows in-frame clones only, minus some. That table furnishes V, J and clone size, whereas the DNA furnished D and trimming. The table shows a few hundred thousand clones, with 89% occurring only once. Material for sequencing was peripheral blood. The rearrangement joins TRBV28 to TRBJ1-3; maybe TRBD1 (6 bases). The sequence derives from a woman in her forties who had recovered from COVID-19. The CDR3 protein is CASSPGAGGNTIYF. The CDR3 DNA follows: TGTGCCAGCAGCCCAGGGGCGGGTGGAAACACCATATATTTT.